The clone carrying this T cell receptor beta chain was counted ten times or more. What it recognizes is unknown. The sample comes from a study of T-cell memory formation after mild COVID-19. Germline V CDR1 and CDR2: DFQATT, SNEGSKA (reference sequence). CDR3 length: 14 amino acids. Trimming stripped 0 bases from V and 0 bases from J, with 8 bases between. Study-wide results and limits: A second wave of clones peaked on day 37, and their SARS-CoV-2 specificity went unconfirmed.

TCRdb processed the 5' RACE reads anew with MiXCR; each CDR3 protein has one entry. Seen here are a few hundred thousand distinct CDR3 sequences, roughly a tenth observed once, and the top ten hold approximately 2.8%. The specimen was PBMCs or a T cell subset sorted from them (not recorded which). V is TRBV20-1 and J is TRBJ1-1, with D hard to call. The receptor was isolated from a man younger than 35 who had mild COVID-19 (a few samples of this study predate the infection). Cell type and time point are not known. CDR3 sequence reads: CSAREPGLNTEAFF. In nucleotides, the CDR3 is TGCAGTGCTAGAGAGCCCGGTTTGAACACTGAAGCTTTCTTT.